This T cell receptor (beta chain) was retrieved from a study of regulatory and conventional T cells in RAG deficiency. Study findings and constraints: Omenn patients showed >75% Treg-Tconv overlap and shorter CDR3 lengths.

This clone was seen a single time. Its antigen is not identified. The method was immunoSEQ multiplex PCR; TCRdb's version includes in-frame clones alone and lacks a portion of them. The data contain 2,500 to 3,500 clones, 94% of them singletons. Genomic DNA came from blood regulatory T cells gated CD4+ CD25-high CD127-low. CDR3 length: 12 residues. The germline gives CDR1 SQVTM, CDR2 ANQGSEA. V dropped 6 bases and J dropped 5 bases, with 11 bases sitting between them. The same sample was also used in a study of regulatory T cells. According to that study: Primers: 52 TRBV forward and 13 TRBJ reverse.

The clonotype comes from a human donor in good health. The chain is built from TRBV29-1 and TRBJ2-1; D unresolved. Sequencing was done on a sample of CD4+ Tregs sorted from blood. CDR3 residues: CSVSGRNNEQFF. CDR3 nucleotides: TGCAGCGTGTCTGGACGAAACAATGAGCAGTTCTTC.